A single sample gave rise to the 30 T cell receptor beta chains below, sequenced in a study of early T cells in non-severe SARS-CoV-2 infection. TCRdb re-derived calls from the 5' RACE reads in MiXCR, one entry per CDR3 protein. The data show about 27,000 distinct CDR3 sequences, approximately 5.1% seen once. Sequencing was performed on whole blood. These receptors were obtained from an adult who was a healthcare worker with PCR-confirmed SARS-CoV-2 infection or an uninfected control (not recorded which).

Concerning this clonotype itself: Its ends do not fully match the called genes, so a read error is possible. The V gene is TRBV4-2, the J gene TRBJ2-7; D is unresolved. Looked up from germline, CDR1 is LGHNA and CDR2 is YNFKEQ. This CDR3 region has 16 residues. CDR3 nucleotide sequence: TGTGCCAGCAACCAAGAGCCGACAAGCAGCTCCTACGAGCAGTACTTC. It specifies CASNQEPTSSSYEQYF.

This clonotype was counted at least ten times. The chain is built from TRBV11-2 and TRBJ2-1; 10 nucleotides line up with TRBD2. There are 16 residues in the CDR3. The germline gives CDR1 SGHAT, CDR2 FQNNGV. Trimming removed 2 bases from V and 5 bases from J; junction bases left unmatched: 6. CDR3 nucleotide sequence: TGTGCCAGCAGCTTAAGAAGTAGCGGGGGGCACAATGAGCAGTTCTTC. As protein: CASSLRSSGGHNEQFF.

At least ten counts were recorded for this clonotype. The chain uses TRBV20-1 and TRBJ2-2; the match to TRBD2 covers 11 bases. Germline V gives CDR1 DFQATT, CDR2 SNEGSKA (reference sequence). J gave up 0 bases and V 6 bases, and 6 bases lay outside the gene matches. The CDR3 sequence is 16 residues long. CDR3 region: CSAPGSGGANTGELFF. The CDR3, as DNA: TGCAGTGCCCCGGGTAGCGGGGGGGCGAACACCGGGGAGCTGTTTTTT.

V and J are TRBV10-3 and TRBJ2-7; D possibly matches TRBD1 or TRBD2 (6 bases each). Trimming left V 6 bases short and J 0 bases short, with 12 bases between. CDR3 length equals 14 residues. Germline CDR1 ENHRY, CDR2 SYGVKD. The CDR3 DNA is TGTGCCATCAGGAAGGGGGGCTCCTCCTACGAGCAGTACTTC. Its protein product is CAIRKGGSSYEQYF.

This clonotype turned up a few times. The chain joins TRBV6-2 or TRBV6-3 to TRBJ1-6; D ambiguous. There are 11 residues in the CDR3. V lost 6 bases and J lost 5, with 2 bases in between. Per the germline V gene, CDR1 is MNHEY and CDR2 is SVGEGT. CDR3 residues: CASRDNSPLHF. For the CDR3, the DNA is TGTGCCAGCAGAGATAATTCACCCCTCCACTTT.

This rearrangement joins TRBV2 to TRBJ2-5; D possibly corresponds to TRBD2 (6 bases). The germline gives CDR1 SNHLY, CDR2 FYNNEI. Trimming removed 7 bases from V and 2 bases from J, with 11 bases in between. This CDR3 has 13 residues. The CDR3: CASTGEVQETQYF. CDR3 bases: TGTGCCAGCACCGGGGAGGTTCAAGAGACCCAGTACTTC.

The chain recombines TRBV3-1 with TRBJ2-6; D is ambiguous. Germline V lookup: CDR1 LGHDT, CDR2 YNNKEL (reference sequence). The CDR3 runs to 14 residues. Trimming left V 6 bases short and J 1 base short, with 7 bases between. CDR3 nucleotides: TGTGCCAGCAGGACGAGATCTGGGGCCAACGTCCTGACTTTC. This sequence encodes CASRTRSGANVLTF.

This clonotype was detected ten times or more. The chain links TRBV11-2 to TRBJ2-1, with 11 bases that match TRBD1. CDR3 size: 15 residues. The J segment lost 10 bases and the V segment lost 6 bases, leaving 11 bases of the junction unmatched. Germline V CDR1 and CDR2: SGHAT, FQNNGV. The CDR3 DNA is TGTGCCAGCAGGAGACCGGGACAGGGGGATAGGGAGCAGTTCTTC. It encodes CASRRPGQGDREQFF.

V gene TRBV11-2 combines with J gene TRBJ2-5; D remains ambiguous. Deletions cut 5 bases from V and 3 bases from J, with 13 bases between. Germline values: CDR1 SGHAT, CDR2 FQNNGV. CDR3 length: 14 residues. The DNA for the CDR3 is TGTGCCAGCAGCCTCCTCGGCCGGGAAGAGACCCAGTACTTC. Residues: CASSLLGREETQYF.

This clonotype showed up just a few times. This CDR3 is CASSEASGGATDTQYF. For the CDR3, the DNA is TGTGCCAGCAGTGAAGCTAGCGGGGGGGCCACAGATACGCAGTATTTT. The chain has TRBV6-1 and TRBJ2-3, with 11 positions matching TRBD2. Germline V gene sequence: CDR1 MNHNS, CDR2 SASEGT. Losses at the gene ends were 0 bases for V and 2 bases for J; bases not matched to a gene: 1. There are 16 residues in the CDR3.

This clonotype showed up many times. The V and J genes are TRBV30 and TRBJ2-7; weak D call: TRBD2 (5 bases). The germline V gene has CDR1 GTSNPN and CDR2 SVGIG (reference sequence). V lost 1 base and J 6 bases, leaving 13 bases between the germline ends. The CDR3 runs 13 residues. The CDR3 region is CAWSARVLGEQYF. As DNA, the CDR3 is TGTGCCTGGAGTGCGCGGGTTCTCGGCGAGCAGTACTTC.

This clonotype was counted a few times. The CDR3 sequence is CASSPSIGSNQPQHF. In DNA, the CDR3 is TGTGCCAGCAGTCCGTCGATCGGGAGCAATCAGCCCCAGCATTTT. The chain recombines TRBV27 with TRBJ1-5; D is unresolved. There are 15 residues in the CDR3. The germline V gene has CDR1 MNHEY and CDR2 SMNVEV (reference sequence). Trimming cost V 5 bases and J 1 base, with 12 bases left between them.

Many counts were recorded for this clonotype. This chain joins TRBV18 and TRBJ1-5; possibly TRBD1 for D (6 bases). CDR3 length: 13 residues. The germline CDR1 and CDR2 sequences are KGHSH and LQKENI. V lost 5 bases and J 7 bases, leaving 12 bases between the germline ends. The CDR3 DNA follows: TGTGCCAGCTCATCTGGGACACAACAGCCCCAGCATTTT. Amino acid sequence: CASSSGTQQPQHF.

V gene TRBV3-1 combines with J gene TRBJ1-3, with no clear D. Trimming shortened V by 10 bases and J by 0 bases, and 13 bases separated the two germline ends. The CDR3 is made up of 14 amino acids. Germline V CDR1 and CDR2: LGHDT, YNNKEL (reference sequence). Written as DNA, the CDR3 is TGTGCCACCCAGACCCTAAGCTCTGGAAACACCATATATTTT. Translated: CATQTLSSGNTIYF.

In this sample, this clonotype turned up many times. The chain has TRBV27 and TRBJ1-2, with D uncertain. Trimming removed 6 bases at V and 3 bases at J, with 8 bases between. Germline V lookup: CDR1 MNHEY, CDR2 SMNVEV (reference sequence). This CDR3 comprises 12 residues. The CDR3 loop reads CASRAPHYGYTF. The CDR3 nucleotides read TGTGCCAGCAGGGCACCCCACTATGGCTACACCTTC.

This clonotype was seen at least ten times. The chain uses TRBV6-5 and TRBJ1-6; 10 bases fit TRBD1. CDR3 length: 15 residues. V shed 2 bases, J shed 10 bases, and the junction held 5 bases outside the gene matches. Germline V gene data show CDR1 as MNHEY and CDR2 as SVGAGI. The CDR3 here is CASSYETGGRSPLHF. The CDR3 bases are TGTGCCAGCAGTTACGAGACAGGGGGCAGGTCACCCCTCCACTTT.

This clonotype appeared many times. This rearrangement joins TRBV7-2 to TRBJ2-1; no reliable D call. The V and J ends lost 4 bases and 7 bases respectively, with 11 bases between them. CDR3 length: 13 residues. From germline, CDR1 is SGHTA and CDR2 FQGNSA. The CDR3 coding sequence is TGTGCCAGCAGCTCCCCCACCCAAAATGAGCAGTTCTTC. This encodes CASSSPTQNEQFF.

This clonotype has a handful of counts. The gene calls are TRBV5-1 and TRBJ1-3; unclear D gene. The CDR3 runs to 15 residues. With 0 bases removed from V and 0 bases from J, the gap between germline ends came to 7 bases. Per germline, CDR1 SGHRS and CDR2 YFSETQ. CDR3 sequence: CASSLGRPSGNTIYF. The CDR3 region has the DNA TGCGCCAGCAGCTTGGGTCGGCCCTCTGGAAACACCATATATTTT.

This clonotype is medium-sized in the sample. The CDR3 reads CAKNRGQGETDTQYF. The CDR3 bases are TGTGCCAAAAACCGGGGGCAGGGGGAGACAGATACGCAGTATTTT. V gene TRBV2 combines with J gene TRBJ2-3; D is perhaps TRBD1 (7 bases). Germline loops: CDR1 SNHLY, CDR2 FYNNEI. The CDR3 length is 15 residues. Trimming removed 10 bases at V and 3 bases at J, with 20 bases between.

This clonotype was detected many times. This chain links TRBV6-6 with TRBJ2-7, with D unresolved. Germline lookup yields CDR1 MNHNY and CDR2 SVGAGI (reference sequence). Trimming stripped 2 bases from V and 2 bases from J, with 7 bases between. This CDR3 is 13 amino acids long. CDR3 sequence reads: CASSYGLTYEQYF. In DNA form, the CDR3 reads TGTGCCAGCAGTTACGGTCTGACCTACGAGCAGTACTTC.

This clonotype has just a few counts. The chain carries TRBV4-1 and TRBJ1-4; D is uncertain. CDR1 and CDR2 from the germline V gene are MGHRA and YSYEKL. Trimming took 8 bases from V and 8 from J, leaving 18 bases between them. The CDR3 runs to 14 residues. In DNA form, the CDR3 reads TGCGCCAGCGCCAAGGTAGACCTGACGGAAAAACTGTTTTTT. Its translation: CASAKVDLTEKLFF.

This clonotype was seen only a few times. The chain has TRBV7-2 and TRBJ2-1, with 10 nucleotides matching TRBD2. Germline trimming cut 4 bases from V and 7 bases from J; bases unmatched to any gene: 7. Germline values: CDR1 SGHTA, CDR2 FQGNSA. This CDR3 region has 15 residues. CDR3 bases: TGTGCCAGCAGCTATCTAGCGGGGGCTTGGAATGAGCAGTTCTTC. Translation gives CASSYLAGAWNEQFF.

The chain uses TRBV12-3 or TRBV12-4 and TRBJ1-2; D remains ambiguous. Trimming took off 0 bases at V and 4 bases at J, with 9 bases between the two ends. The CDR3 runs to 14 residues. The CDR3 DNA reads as TGTGCCAGCAGTTTAGCACAGCCTTCCTATGGCTACACCTTC. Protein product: CASSLAQPSYGYTF.

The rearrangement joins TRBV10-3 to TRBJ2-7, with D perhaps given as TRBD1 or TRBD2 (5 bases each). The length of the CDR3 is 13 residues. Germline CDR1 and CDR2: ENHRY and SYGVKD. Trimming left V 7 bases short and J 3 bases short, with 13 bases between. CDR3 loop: CAIMGTPGYEQYF. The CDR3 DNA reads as TGTGCCATCATGGGGACCCCTGGCTACGAGCAGTACTTC.

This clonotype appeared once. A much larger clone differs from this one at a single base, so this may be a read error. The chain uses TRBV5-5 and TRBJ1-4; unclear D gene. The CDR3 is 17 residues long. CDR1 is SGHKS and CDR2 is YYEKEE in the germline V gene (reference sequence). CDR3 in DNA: TGTGTCAGCAGCCCGCTTTTTATAGGCCCGGGAGATGAAAAACTGTTTTTT. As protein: CVSSPLFIGPGDEKLFF.

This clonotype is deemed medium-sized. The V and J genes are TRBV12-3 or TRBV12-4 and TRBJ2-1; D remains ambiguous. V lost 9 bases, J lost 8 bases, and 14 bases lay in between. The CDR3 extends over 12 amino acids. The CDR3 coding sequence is TGTGCCAGTACTGTGGGCACGGATGAGCAGTTCTTC. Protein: CASTVGTDEQFF.

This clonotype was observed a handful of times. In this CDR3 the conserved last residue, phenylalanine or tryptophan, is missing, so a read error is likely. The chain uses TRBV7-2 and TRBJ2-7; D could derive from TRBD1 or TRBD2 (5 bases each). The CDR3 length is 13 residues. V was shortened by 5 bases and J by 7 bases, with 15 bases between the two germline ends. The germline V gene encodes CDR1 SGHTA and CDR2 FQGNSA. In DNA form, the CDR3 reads TGTGCCAGCAGCATCGACGGGGCGAGGGAGCAGTACCTC. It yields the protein CASSIDGAREQYL.

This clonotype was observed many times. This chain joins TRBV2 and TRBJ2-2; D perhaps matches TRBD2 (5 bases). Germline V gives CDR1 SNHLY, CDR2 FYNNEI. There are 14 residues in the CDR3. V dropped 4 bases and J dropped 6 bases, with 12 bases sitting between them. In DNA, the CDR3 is TGTGCCAGCAGTGTTTCAGCGGTTTCCGGGGAGCTGTTTTTT. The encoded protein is CASSVSAVSGELFF.

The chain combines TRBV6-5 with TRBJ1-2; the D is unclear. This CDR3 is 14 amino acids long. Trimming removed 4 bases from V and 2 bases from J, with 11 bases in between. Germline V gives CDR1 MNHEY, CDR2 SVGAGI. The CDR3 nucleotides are TGTGCCAGCAGTTTACCGGATGGGAACTATGGCTACACCTTC. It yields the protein CASSLPDGNYGYTF.

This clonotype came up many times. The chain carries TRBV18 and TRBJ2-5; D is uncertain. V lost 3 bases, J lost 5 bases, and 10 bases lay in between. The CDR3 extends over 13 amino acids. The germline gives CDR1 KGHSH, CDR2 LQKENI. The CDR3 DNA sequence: TGTGCCAGCTCACCTAACTCTCGGGAGACCCAGTACTTC. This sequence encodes CASSPNSRETQYF.